This record covers a single T cell receptor (beta chain). This clonotype showed up many times. The antigen it binds to is not known. No base quality values were provided; no much bigger clone lies one nucleotide off. From the germline V gene, CDR1 is MDHEN and CDR2 is SYDVKM. The germline V end is reduced by 2 bases and the J end by 14 bases; junction bases left unmatched: 8. The CDR3 measures 15 amino acids from cysteine to phenylalanine. CDR3 DNA only is kept here, 45 bases in frame from base 1. The method behind the library was multiplex PCR. Reads for this sample came from an Illumina HiSeq 4000. iRepertoire HTBI primers and Arm-PCR amplification of CDR3 regions were used to construct TCR beta libraries. Gel purification was performed on PCR products prior to sequencing. Concerning the study's data processing: A total of 62 TRBV and 14 TRBJ segments were identified across samples and were used for gene usage analysis of CDR3 amino acid clonotypes. COPE and FqMerger were used to merge filtered high-quality paired reads into contigs. BLAST was used to align contigs to IMGT TRBV, TRBD and TRBJ reference genes, and CDR3 was defined according to IMGT. Clonotypes above 0.1% frequency were classified as highly expanded clones. Shannon entropy was used to measure repertoire diversity, and the Gini coefficient was used to measure V-J evenness. Clonotypes shared by more than one individual were considered public. The public reads were reanalyzed by TCRdb: fastp trimming at Q25, MiXCR alignment, in-frame beta chains only. When rows share a CDR3 protein, they turn into one entry using the most common DNA and genes. TCRdb's processing, not the authors' own work, is the source of the V and J calls. A total of almost 350,000 distinct CDR3 sequences appear in this sample, around 19% of them only once. 25% to 35% of the sample is held by the ten biggest clonotypes.

The time point label for this specimen denotes: persistent/refractory GD, antithyroid drugs over 5 years with positive TRAb. For both TCR sequencing and RNA sequencing, RNA was extracted from PBMCs using TRIzol. The diagnosis of Graves' disease was made according to American Thyroid Association guidelines. The patients came from an endocrinology department in Xi'an, China. Each patient gave 9 to 10 milliliters of peripheral blood, collected in an EDTA anticoagulant tube. PBMCs were isolated by Ficoll Paque Plus density gradient separation without further T cell sorting. An Agilent 2100 Bioanalyzer and agarose gel were used to assess RNA quality, and a NanoDrop 2000 was used to measure RNA concentration. This specimen belongs to a study of regulatory T cells in long-lasting Graves disease (dated by TCRdb to the early 2020s). Context from the whole study: Persistent Graves' disease meant more than 5 years of antithyroid drug treatment with TSH receptor autoantibodies that stayed positive. This study used TCR sequencing and RNA sequencing of peripheral blood to compare persistent Graves' disease patients against newly diagnosed Graves' disease patients. The study was conducted in China and was registered as a clinical trial. Persistent Graves' disease patients in the clinical cohort had taken antithyroid drugs for roughly ten years on average. TCR sequencing covered around 13 persistent and around 20 newly diagnosed Graves' disease patients, some 35 samples in total.

Study-level results and caveats: A larger number of public clonotypes was shared among persistent patients (approximately 3,000) than among newly diagnosed patients (roughly 1,000). As a limitation, the authors acknowledged that the small sample size may reduce accuracy. Sequencing and analysis were limited to the TCR beta chain. Compared with newly diagnosed patients, persistent Graves' disease patients had lower TCR Shannon entropy and fewer highly expanded clones, which suggests clonal expansion. Persistent disease showed preferential use of TRBV28, TRBJ1-2 and TRBJ2-5, whereas newly diagnosed disease favored TRBV20-1 and TRBJ2-1. The study examined only peripheral blood because the primary lesion, thyroid tissue, could not be accessed.

The receptor comes from a female donor with Graves disease. The sample in question was peripheral blood mononuclear cells (PBMCs), obtained when the disease was refractory, from a patient treated with antithyroid drugs. The receptor chain draws on TRBV28 and TRBJ1-6; TRBD1 matches 11 bases in the middle. Here is the DNA: TGTGCCAGCAGTTTAGCGGGACAGGGGGGATCGGCCCTCCACTTT. It translates to CASSLAGQGGSALHF.